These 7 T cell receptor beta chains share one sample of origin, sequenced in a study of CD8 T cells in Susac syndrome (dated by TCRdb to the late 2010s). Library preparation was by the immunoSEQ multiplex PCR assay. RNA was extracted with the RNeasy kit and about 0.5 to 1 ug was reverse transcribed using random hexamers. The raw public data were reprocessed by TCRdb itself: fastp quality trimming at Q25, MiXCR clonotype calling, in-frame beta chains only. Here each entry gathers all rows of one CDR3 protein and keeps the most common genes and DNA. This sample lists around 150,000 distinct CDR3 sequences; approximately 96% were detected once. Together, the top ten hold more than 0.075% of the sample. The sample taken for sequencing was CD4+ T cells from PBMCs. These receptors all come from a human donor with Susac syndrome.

CDR3 nucleotides: TGTGCCAGCAGTGAGTGGGCGGGGAGCGGCAATGAGCAGTTCTTC. As protein: CASSEWAGSGNEQFF. V usage is TRBV2 and J usage is TRBJ2-1; D may be TRBD2 (6 bases). The V and J ends lost 3 bases and 6 bases respectively, with 15 bases between them. The CDR3 covers 15 residues. Germline V lookup: CDR1 SNHLY, CDR2 FYNNEI. The whole variable domain, filled in from reference TRBV2 and TRBJ2-1, reads EPEVTQTPSHQVTQMGQEVILRCVPISNHLYFYWYRQILGQKVEFLVSFYNNEISEKSEIFDDQFSVERPDGSNFTLKIRSTKLEDSAMYFCASSEWAGSGNEQFFGPGTRLTVL.

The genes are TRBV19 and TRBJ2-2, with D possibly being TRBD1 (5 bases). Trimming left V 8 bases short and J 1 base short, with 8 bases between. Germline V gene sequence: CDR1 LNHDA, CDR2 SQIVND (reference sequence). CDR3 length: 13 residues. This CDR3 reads CASRDRNTGELFF. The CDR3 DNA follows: TGTGCCAGTCGTGACAGGAACACCGGGGAGCTGTTTTTT.

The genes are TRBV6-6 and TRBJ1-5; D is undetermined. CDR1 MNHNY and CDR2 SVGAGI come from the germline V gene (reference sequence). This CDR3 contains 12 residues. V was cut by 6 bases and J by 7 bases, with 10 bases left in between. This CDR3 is CASSIQEQPQHF. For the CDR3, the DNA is TGTGCCAGCAGCATCCAGGAACAGCCCCAGCATTTT.

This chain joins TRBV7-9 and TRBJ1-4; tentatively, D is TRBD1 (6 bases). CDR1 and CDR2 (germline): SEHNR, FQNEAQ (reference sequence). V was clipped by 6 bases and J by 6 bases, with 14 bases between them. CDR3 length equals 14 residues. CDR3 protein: CASSSGTTDEKLFF. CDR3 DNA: TGTGCCAGCAGTTCCGGGACAACGGATGAAAAACTGTTTTTT.

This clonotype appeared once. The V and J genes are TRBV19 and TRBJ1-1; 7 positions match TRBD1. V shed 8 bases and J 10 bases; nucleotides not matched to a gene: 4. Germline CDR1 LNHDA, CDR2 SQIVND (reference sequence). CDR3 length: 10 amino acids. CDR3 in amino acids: CASEQGTAFF. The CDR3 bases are TGTGCCAGTGAACAGGGGACAGCTTTCTTT.

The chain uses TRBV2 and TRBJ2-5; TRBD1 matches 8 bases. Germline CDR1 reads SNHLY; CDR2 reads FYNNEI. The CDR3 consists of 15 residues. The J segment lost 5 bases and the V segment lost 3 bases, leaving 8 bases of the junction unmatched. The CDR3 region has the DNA TGTGCCAGCAGTGAGCAAACAGGGGGATGGGAGACCCAGTACTTC. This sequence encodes CASSEQTGGWETQYF.

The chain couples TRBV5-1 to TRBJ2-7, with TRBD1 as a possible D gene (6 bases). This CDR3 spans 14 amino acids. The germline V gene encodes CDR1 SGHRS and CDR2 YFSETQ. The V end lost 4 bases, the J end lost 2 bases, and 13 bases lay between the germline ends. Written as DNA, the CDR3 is TGCGCCAGCAGCCCAGGACAGAGCCCCTACGAGCAGTACTTC. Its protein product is CASSPGQSPYEQYF.